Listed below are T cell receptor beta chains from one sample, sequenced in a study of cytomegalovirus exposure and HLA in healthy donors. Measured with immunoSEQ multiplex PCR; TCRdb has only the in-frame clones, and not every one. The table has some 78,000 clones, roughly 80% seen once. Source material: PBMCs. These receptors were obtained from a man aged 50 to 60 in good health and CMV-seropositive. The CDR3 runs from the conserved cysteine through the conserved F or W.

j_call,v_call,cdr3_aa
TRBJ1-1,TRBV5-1,CASSKKTGLRAEAFF
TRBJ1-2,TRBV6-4,CASSDSSGLYGYTF
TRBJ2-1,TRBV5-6,CASSFWATVDEQFF
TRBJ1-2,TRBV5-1,CASSLAPESGGGGYTF
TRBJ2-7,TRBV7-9,CSSHPYRQGQYF
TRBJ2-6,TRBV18,CASSQTGSLSGANVLTF
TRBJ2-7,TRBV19,CASSPEGRYEQYF
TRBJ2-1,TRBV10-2,CASSEVIASSYNEQFF
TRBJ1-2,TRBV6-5,CASSYGALPDYGYTF
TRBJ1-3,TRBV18,CASSLFSGTGGLSSGNTIYF
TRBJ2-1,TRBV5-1,CASSTGQIISNEQFF
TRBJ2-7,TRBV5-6,CASSQWDRPYEQYF
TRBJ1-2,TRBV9,CASSVGGQGYGYTF
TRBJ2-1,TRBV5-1,CASSLVAPSYNEQFF
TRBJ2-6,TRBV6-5,CASRASQGATYGLTF
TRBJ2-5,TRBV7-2,CASSLAGVLPQETQYF
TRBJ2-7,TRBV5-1,CASSLTAVPTYEQYF
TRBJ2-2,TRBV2,CASSEWTSNTGELFF
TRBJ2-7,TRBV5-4,CASSLGSGREQYF
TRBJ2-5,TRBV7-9,CASSPLEREGPETQYF
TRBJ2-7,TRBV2,CATGQDSYEQYF
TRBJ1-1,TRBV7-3,CASSLGAGNTEAFF
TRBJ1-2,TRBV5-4,CASSPRGGPLGYTF
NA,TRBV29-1,CSVTRQGQYEQYF
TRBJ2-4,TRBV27,CASRDFGGNSQYF
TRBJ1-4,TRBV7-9,CASSLGLSTNEKLFF
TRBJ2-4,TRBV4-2,CASSQVVTGKNIQYF
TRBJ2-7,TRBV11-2,CASSLIRRTSTYEQYF
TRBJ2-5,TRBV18,CASSPGTSGWEAQYF
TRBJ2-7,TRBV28,CASSSQRYEQYF
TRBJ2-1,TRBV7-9,CSSSQEGGSGYNEQFF
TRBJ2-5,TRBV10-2,CASSVDSAEEETQYF
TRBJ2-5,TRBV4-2,CASSQDWAGVETQYF
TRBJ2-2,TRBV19,CASSILAPGELFF
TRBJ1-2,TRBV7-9,CASSSGEYDVNGYTF
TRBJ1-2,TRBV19,CASSTQGPYGYTF
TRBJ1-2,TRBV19,CASTRTGYGYTF
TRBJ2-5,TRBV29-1,CSVTGTGILETQYF
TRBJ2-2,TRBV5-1,CASSPTGTGASNTGELFF
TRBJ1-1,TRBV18,CASSLGLRNTEAFF
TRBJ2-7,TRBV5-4,CASSPGLASYEQYF
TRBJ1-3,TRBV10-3,CAISEDSNSGNTIYF
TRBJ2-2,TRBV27,CASTPGLAGGFTGELFF
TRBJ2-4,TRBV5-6,CASSRQLQGAKNSQYF
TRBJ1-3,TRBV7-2,CASSVDSTASGNTIYF
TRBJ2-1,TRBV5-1,CASSLAGGTEQFF
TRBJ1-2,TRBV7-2,CASSLAGALYGYTF
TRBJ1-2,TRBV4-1,CASSQDGQGYYGYTF
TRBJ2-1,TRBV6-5,CASSRDRTVGNEQFF
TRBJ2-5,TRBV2,CASTRERGETQYF
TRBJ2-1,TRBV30,CAWSPPRGRGRAFDEQFF
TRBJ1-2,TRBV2,CASTADRGRYTF
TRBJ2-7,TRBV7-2,CASSSPFVGHEQYF
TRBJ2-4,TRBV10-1,CASSESTKNSQYF
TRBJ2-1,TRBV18,CASSPVRLAGGSYNEQFF
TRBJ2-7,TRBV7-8,CASSLLEPGILYEQYF